A single sample is the source of the 5 T cell receptor beta chains below, sequenced in a study of OX40 agonist ivuxolimab in advanced cancers. Repertoires were generated with immunoSEQ multiplex PCR, while TCRdb's copy carries only in-frame clones and drops some. The sample holds roughly 62,000 clones, around 83% seen once. Sequenced here: CD4+ or CD8+ T cells sorted from blood, sampled in a trial of the OX40 agonist ivuxolimab. The receptors were sampled from an adult with an advanced solid tumor such as melanoma, head and neck, liver or kidney cancer.

This chain links TRBV7-2 with TRBJ2-4, with TRBD2 matching over 9 bases. Germline assignment: CDR1 SGHTA and CDR2 FQGNSA. CDR3 length: 16 amino acids. J was trimmed by 9 bases and V by 2 bases; bases with no gene match: 11. The CDR3, as DNA: TGTGCCAGCAGCTTAATCGCGGGGGGGCCCCTAAGCATTCAGTACTTC. This gives the protein CASSLIAGGPLSIQYF. Full variable domain (outside the CDR3, taken from reference TRBV7-2 and TRBJ2-4): GAGVSQSPSNKVTEKGKDVELRCDPISGHTALYWYRQSLGQGLEFLIYFQGNSAPDKSGLPSDRFSAERTGGSVSTLTIQRTQQEDSAVYLCASSLIAGGPLSIQYFGAGTRLSVL.

This chain links TRBV18 with TRBJ1-1; a weak D match, TRBD1 (6 bases). With 0 bases removed from V and 10 bases from J, the gap between germline ends came to 15 bases. There are 14 residues in the CDR3. The germline V gene has CDR1 KGHSH and CDR2 LQKENI. This chain's CDR3 is CASSPPNGGSGAFF. CDR3 DNA sequence: TGTGCCAGCTCACCACCGAACGGGGGCTCAGGAGCTTTCTTT.

This clone came up a few times. The genes are TRBV6-5 and TRBJ2-7, with 10 bases identical to TRBD1. The CDR3 runs to 13 residues. V gave up 8 bases and J gave up 3 bases; unmatched junction bases: 4. CDR1 MNHEY and CDR2 SVGAGI come from the germline V gene. Here the CDR3 reads CASAGTGDYEQYF. The CDR3 DNA reads as TGTGCCAGCGCCGGGACAGGGGACTACGAGCAGTACTTC.

This chain connects TRBV7-2 to TRBJ1-1; 10 bases are a match to TRBD1. The CDR3 spans 18 residues. Germline assignment: CDR1 SGHTA and CDR2 FQGNSA. The trim removed 3 bases at V and 0 bases at J, leaving 10 bases unmatched. The CDR3 DNA reads as TGTGCCAGCAGCTTGAGAGGCGGGACAGGGGCGTTGAACACTGAAGCTTTCTTT. Its translation: CASSLRGGTGALNTEAFF.

The chain links TRBV14 to TRBJ2-3; maybe TRBD2 (6 bases). The CDR3 is made up of 15 amino acids. Deletions cut 4 bases from V and 3 bases from J, with 14 bases between. Germline CDR1 is SGHDN and CDR2 is FVKESK. CDR3 DNA: TGTGCCAGCAGCCCGGGCTGGGGAGGTACAGATACGCAGTATTTT. Translating gives CASSPGWGGTDTQYF.